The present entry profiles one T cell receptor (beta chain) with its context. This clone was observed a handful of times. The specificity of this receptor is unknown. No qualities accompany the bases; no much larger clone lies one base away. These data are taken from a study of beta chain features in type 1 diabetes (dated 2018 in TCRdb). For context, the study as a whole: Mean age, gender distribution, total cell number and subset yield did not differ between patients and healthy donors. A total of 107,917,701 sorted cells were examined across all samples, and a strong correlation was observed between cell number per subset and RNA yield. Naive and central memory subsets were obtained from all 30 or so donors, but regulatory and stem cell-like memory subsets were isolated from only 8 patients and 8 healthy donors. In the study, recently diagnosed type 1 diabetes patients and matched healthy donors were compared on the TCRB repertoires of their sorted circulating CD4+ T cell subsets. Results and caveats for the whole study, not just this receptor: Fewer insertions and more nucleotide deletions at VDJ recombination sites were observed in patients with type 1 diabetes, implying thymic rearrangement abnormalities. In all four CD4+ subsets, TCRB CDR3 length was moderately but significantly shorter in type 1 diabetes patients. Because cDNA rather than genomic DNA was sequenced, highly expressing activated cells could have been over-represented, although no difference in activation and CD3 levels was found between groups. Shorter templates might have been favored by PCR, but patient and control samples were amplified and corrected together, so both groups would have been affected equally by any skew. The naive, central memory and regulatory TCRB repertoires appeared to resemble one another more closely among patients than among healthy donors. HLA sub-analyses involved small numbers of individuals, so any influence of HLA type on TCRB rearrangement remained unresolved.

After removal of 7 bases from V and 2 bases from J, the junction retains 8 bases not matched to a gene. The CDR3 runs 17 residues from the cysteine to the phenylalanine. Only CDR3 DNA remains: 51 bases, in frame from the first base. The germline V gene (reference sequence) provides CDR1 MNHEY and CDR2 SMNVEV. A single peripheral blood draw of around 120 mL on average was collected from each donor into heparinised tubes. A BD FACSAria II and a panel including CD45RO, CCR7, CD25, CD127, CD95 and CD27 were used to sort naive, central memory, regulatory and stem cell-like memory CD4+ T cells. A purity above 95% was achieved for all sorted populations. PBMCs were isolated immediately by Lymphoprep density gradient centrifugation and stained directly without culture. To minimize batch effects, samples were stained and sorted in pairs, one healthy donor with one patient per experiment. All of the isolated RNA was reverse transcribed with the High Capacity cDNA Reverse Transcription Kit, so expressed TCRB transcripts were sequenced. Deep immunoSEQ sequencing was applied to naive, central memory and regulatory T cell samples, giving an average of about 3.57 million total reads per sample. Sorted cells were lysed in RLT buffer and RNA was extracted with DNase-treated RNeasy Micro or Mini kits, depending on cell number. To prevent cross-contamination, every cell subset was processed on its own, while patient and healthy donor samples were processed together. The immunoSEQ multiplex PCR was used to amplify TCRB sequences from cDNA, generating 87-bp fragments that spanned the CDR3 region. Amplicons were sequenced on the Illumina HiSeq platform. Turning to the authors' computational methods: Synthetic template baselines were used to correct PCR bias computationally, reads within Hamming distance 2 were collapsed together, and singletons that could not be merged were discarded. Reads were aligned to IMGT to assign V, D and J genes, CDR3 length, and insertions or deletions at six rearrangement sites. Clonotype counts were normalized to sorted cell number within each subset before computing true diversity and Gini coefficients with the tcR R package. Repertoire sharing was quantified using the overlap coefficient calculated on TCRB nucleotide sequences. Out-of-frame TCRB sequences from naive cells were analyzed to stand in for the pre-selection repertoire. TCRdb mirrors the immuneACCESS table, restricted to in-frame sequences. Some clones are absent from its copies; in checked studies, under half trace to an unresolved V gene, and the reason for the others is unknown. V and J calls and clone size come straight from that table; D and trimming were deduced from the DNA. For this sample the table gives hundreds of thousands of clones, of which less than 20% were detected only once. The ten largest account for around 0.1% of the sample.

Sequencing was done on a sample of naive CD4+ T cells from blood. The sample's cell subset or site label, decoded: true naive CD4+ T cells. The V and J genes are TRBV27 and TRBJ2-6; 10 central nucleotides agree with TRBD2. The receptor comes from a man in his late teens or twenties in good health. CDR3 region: CASNLAGERAGANVLTF. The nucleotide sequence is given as TGTGCCAGCAATCTAGCGGGAGAGAGAGCTGGGGCCAACGTCCTGACTTTC.